This TCR beta chain comes out of a study of blood T cell repertoires in COVID-19. On the study more broadly: Researchers got acute and convalescent COVID-19 samples from the United States, Italy and Spain. T cells, B-cell-depleted T cells, or PBMCs provided the cDNA or gDNA that served as material.

In the source study's methods: Amplification with reference gene primers provided the estimates of nucleated cell counts. Profiling relied on immunoSEQ multiplex PCR, and the TCRdb table lists in-frame clones only, not all of them. V and J calls and clone size are those listed in that table; D and trimming were worked out from the DNA. The sample has roughly 270,000 clones, 65% to 90% seen once. The CDR3 contains 16 residues. The germline gives CDR1 KGHSH, CDR2 LQKENI. V trimming: 1 base; J trimming: 7 bases; junction bases outside the gene matches: 7. The receptor comes from a man between 45 and 60 years old with active or convalescent COVID-19. The material sequenced was peripheral blood. The V gene is TRBV18, the J gene TRBJ2-3, with 11 bases fitting TRBD2. The CDR3 sequence: CASSPLFGTSGNTQYF. The CDR3 nucleotides are TGTGCCAGCTCACCACTGTTCGGGACTAGCGGTAATACGCAGTATTTT.